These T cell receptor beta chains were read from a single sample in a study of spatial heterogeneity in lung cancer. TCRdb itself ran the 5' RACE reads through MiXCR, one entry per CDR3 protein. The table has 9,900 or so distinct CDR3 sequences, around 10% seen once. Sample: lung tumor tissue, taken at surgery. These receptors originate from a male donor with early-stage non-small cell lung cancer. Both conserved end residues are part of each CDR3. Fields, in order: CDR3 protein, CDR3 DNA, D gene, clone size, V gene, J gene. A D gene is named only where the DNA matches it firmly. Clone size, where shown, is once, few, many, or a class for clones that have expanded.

CASSPGTFGANVLTF,.,.,many,TRBV2,TRBJ2-6
CASSFWTASNTEAFF,TGTGCCAGCAGCTTCTGGACAGCATCCAACACTGAAGCTTTCTTT,.,once,TRBV7-2,TRBJ1-1
CASSVRGLITDTQYF,TGTGCCAGCAGCGTAAGGGGGTTAATCACAGATACGCAGTATTTT,.,few,TRBV9,TRBJ2-3
CASSPRPTSSYEQYF,TGCGCCAGCAGCCCGCGTCCGACTAGCAGCTACGAGCAGTACTTC,TRBD2,many,TRBV5-1,TRBJ2-7
CASSPGTAMMDGYTF,TGCGCCAGCAGCCCGGGGACGGCCATGATGGATGGCTACACCTTC,.,many,TRBV5-1,TRBJ1-2
CSARDLGGAGKKLFF,TGCAGTGCTAGAGATTTGGGAGGGGCCGGAAAAAAACTGTTTTTT,.,many,TRBV20-1,TRBJ1-4
CSASSSGATNEKLFF,TGCAGTGCTAGTTCTAGTGGAGCAACTAATGAAAAACTGTTTTTT,.,medium-sized,TRBV20-1,TRBJ1-4
CASSWVQGSNEKLFF,TGTGCCAGCAGCTGGGTCCAGGGCTCGAATGAAAAACTGTTTTTT,.,many,TRBV7-2,TRBJ1-4
CASSPELAGGRPDTQYF,TGTGCCAGCAGCCCCGAACTAGCGGGGGGGAGGCCAGATACGCAGTATTTT,TRBD2,few,TRBV28,TRBJ2-3
CAISGKVNTEAFF,TGTGCCATCAGTGGGAAAGTGAACACTGAAGCTTTCTTT,.,many,TRBV10-3,TRBJ1-1
CATSDLEGFQETQYF,TGTGCCACCAGTGATTTAGAGGGGTTCCAAGAGACCCAGTACTTC,.,few,TRBV24-1,TRBJ2-5
CSARDRLVPLGEQFF,TGCAGTGCTAGAGATCGGTTGGTCCCATTAGGTGAGCAGTTCTTC,.,many,TRBV20-1,TRBJ2-1
CASSPPEPRTGELFF,TGTGCCAGCTCACCACCGGAGCCGCGCACCGGGGAGCTGTTTTTT,.,.,TRBV18,TRBJ2-2
CASRPGSGSSYNEQFF,TGTGCCAGCAGGCCTGGGAGCGGGAGCTCCTACAATGAGCAGTTCTTC,TRBD2,many,TRBV11-2,TRBJ2-1
CASSLQPAGGSSRAFF,TGCGCCAGCAGCTTGCAACCTGCAGGGGGCTCCTCTCGGGCTTTCTTT,TRBD1,medium-sized,TRBV5-1,TRBJ1-1
CAISDWAGEQFF,TGTGCCATCAGTGACTGGGCCGGTGAGCAGTTCTTC,.,.,TRBV10-3,TRBJ2-1
CASSYFSRVASSTGANVLTF,TGTGCCAGCAGTTATTTCAGCCGCGTCGCCTCGTCAACTGGGGCCAACGTCCTGACTTTC,.,many,TRBV6-2/TRBV6-3,TRBJ2-6
CASSLSGQGASTGELFF,TGTGCCAGCAGCTTATCAGGTCAGGGGGCATCCACCGGGGAGCTGTTTTTT,TRBD1,many,TRBV7-3,TRBJ2-2
CASSEAGGTALNYTF,TGTGCCAGCAGTGAAGCTGGCGGGACAGCGTTGAACTACACCTTC,TRBD1,many,TRBV6-1,TRBJ1-2
CASSQSRDTEAFF,TGCGCCAGCAGCCAGTCCAGGGATACTGAAGCTTTCTTT,.,many,TRBV4-3,TRBJ1-1
CASSQDRGSDMNEQFF,TGCGCCAGCAGCCAAGATCGCGGGTCCGATATGAATGAGCAGTTCTTC,.,medium-sized,TRBV4-3,TRBJ2-1
CSADRGGETQYF,TGCAGCGCTGACAGGGGCGGGGAGACCCAGTACTTC,TRBD1,medium-sized,TRBV29-1,TRBJ2-5
CASSLALRLATGGEQYF,TGTGCCAGCAGTTTAGCGCTACGACTAGCGACCGGAGGAGAGCAGTACTTC,TRBD2,medium-sized,TRBV12-3/TRBV12-4,TRBJ2-7
CSASSSGTANTGELFF,TGCAGTGCTAGTAGCAGCGGGACGGCGAACACCGGGGAGCTGTTTTTT,TRBD2,large,TRBV20-1,TRBJ2-2
CSARDKAHYNEQFF,TGCAGTGCTAGAGATAAGGCACACTACAATGAGCAGTTCTTC,.,.,TRBV20-1,TRBJ2-1
CASSLWGPGEGTEAFF,TGCGCCAGCAGCTTGTGGGGCCCAGGGGAAGGGACTGAAGCTTTCTTT,.,many,TRBV5-1,TRBJ1-1
CASSLAGLNTEAFF,TGTGCCAGCAGCTTAGCAGGCCTGAACACTGAAGCTTTCTTT,.,few,TRBV7-8,TRBJ1-1
CASTPGLALGSKNIQYF,TGTGCCAGCACCCCAGGGTTAGCGTTGGGGTCCAAAAACATTCAGTACTTC,.,few,TRBV12-3/TRBV12-4,TRBJ2-4
CASSPGTANTGELFF,TGTGCCAGCAGCCCCGGGACGGCGAACACCGGGGAGCTGTTTTTT,.,many,TRBV6-2/TRBV6-3,TRBJ2-2
CASSYRGTGANVLTF,TGTGCCAGCAGTTACCGGGGTACGGGGGCCAACGTCCTGACTTTC,.,many,TRBV6-5,TRBJ2-6
CASSPQGLKNTEAFF,TGTGCCAGCAGCCCCCAGGGTTTGAAAAACACTGAAGCTTTCTTT,.,.,TRBV7-9,TRBJ1-1
CASSPRIGVAPQGELFF,TGTGCCAGCAGCCCAAGGATAGGGGTCGCTCCTCAGGGGGAGCTGTTTTTT,.,many,TRBV7-3,TRBJ2-2
CASSSTGTVYGYTF,TGTGCCAGCAGTAGCACAGGGACCGTCTATGGCTACACCTTC,.,medium-sized,TRBV28,TRBJ1-2